This paragraph reports one TCR beta chain. Its target is unknown. This specimen belongs to a study of CD8 T cells in ankylosing spondylitis. With molecular barcodes, quantitative 5'-RACE was used to make the TCR beta libraries. TCRdb used MiXCR to reprocess the 5' RACE reads, holding one entry per CDR3 protein. Altogether 150,000 or so distinct CDR3 sequences are present, 9.8% being singletons, with the ten largest covering about 15%. Study-wide findings and caveats: Within matched ankylosing spondylitis synovial fluid, disease-linked clones were reportedly significantly enriched. A TCR beta motif of about 8 highly homologous variants appeared characteristic of ankylosing spondylitis blood.

With 7 bases removed from V and 3 bases from J, the gap between germline ends came to 10 bases. The germline CDR1 and CDR2 sequences are SNHLY and FYNNEI. This CDR3 contains 12 residues. The V gene is TRBV2, the J gene TRBJ2-7; D is uncertain. The sequencing sample was made of blood, either unsorted or a sorted T cell fraction (not recorded which). This receptor was identified in a female donor with ankylosing spondylitis or in good health (not recorded which). CDR3 region: CASTRRVYEQYF. CDR3 bases: TGTGCCAGCACCCGGAGAGTCTACGAGCAGTACTTC.